This TCR beta chain is drawn from a study of T cell repertoires in cytomegalovirus infection. Study at large: HLA-B-restricted CMV epitopes that are well studied, plus recently identified HLA-C-restricted ones, were used by the study. TCR beta signatures that were public indicated CMV infection and matching HLA type.

One entry per CDR3 protein results from TCRdb running MiXCR on the reads. This sample has some 940,000 distinct CDR3 sequences, with about 33% found just once. This clonotype was detected only a few times. Its target is unknown. V lost 5 bases to trimming and J lost 3 bases; unmatched junction nucleotides: 13. Germline values: CDR1 SEHNR, CDR2 FQNEAQ (reference sequence). The CDR3 has 16 amino acids. The gene calls are TRBV7-9 and TRBJ2-7; 7 bases match TRBD1. The sequencing here drew on cultured CD8+ T cells from PBMCs, taken from culture after CMV antigen stimulation. The TCR was taken from a human donor in good health (CMV status not recorded). Some clones in this sample may be carry-over from other donors' samples. The CDR3 protein is CASSTHRGAADYEQYF. The DNA of the CDR3 is TGTGCCAGCAGCACTCACAGGGGAGCAGCCGACTACGAGCAGTACTTC.